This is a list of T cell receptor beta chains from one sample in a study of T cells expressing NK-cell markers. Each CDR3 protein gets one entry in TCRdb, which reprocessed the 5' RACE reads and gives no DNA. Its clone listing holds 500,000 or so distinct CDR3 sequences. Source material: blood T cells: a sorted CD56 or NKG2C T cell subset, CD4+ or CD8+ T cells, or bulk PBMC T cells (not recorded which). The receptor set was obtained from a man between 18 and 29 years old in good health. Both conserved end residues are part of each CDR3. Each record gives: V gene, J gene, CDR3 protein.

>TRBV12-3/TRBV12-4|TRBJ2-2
CASRRRAHTGELFF
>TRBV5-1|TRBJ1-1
CASRINRQGWSEAFF
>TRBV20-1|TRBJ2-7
CSVLLTRPSSEQYF
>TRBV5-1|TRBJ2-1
CASSNSGTRGDEQFF
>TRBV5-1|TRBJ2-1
CASSFKTEYNEQFF
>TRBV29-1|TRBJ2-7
CSVGKGSGSEQYF
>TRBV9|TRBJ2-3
CASSVGTSTDTQYF
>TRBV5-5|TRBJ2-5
CASSLGQGRWETQYF
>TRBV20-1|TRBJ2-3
CSASGFSSTDTQYF
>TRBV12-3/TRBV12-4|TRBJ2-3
CATRTSGRGDTQYF
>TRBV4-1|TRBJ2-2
CASSPETGTGELFF
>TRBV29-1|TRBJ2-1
CSVPPGQGDNEQFF
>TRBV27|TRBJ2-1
CASTQGIGTYNEQFF
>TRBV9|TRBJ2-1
CASSLRHPPSSYNEQFF
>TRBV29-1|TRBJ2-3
CSVRGREDTQYF
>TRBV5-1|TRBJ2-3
CASSPRLTSGRNTQYF
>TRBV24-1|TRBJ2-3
CATSDTRDSSTDTQYF
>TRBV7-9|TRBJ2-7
CASSAPQAGGEQYF
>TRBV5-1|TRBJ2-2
CASSFGTENTGELFF
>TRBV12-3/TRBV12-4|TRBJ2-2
CASSRQTSGRAYTGELFF
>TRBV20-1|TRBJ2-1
CSALSGGEQFF
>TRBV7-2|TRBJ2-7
CASSLVAGRSSYEQYF
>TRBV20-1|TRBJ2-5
CSASGTSLFGETQYF
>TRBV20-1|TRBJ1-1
CSAKDSAMNTEAFF
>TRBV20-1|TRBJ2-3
CSARASSLTDTQYF
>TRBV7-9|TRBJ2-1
CASSGRRGSSFWSSYNEQFF
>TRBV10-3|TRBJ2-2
CAIGTIGTGELFF
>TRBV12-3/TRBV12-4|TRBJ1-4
CASSLESRAVEKLFF
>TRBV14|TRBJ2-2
CASSPRETGELFF
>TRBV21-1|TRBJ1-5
CASSKGARPYSNQPQHF
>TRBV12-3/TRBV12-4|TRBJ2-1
CASRPGTATYNEQFF
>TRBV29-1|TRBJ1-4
CSVDMGDEKLFF
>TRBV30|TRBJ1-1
CAGGGGPSEAFF
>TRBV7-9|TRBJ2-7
CASSLPQSLGYEQYF
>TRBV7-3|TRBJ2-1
CASSATREAYNEQFF
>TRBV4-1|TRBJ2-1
CASSQVLAGTDNEQFF
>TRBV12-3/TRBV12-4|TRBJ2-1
CASSPRPGGSYNEQFF
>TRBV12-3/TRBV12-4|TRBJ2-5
CARLAGEETQYF
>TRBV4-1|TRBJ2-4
CASSREGLANIQYF
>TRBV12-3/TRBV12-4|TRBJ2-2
CASSLTGGNTGELFF
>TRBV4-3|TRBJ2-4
CASSQFIYGQNIQYF
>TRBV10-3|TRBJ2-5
CAINPSGTYGETQYF
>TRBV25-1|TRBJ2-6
CASSGYTNPPSGANVLTF
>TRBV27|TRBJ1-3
CASSLGGPGAVSGNTIYF
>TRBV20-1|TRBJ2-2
CSAITPNNTGELFF
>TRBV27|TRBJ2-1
CASSLGLAEVEQFF
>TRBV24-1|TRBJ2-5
CATSDKLGQGRETQYF
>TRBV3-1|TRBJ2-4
CASSHRRRDIQYF
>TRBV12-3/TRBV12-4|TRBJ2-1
CASSWERTRGEQFF
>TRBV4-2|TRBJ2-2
CASRPPSGIDGELFF
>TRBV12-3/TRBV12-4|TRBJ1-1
CASFVLNTEAFF
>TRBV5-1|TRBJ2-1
CASSGNDLGGEQFF
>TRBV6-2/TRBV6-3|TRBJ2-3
CASRTGRNTDTQYF
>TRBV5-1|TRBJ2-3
CASSLEAGPDYTQYF
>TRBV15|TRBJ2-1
CATSNAPDQGDGNEQFF
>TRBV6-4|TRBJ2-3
CASSDSFSSGSTDTQYF
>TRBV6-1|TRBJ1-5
CASSDRDLSNQPQHF
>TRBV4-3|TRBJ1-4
CASSQDGDREGEKLFF
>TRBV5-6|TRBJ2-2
CASSFSRTGELFF
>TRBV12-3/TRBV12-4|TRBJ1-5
CASSSRQGYNQPQHF